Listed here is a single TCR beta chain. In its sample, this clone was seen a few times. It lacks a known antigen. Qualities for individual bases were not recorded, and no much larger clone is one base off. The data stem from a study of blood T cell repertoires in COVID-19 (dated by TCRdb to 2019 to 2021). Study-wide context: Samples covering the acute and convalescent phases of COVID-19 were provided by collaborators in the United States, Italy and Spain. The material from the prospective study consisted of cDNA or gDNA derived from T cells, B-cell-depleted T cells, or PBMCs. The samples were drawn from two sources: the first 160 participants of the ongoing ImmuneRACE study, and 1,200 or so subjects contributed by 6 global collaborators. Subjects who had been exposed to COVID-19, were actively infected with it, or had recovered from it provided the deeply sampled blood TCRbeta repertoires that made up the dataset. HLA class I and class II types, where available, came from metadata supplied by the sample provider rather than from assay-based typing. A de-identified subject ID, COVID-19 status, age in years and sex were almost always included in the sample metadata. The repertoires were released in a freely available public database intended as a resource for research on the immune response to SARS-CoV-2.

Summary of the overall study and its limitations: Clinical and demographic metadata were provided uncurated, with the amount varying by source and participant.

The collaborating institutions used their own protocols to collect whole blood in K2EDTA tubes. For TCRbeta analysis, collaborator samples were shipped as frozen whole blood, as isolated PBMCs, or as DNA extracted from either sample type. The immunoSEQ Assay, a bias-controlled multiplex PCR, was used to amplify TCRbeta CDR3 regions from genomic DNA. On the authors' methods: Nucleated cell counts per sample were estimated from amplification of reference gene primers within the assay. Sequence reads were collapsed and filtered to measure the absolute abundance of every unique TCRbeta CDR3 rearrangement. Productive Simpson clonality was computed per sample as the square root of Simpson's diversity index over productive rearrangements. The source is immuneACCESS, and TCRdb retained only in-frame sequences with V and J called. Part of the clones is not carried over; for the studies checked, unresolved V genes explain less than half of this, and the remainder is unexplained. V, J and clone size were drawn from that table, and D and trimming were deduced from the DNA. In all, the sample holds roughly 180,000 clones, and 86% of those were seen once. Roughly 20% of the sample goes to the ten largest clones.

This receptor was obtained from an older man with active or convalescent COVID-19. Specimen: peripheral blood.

CDR3 sequence: CASSLDGQQNTEAFF. The nucleotide sequence is given as TGTGCCAGCAGCTTAGATGGACAGCAGAACACTGAAGCTTTCTTT. Recombination linked TRBV7-9 to TRBJ1-1, with TRBD1 tentatively as D gene (6 bases match). CDR1 is given as SEHNR and CDR2 as FQNEAQ, both from the germline V gene (reference sequence). The CDR3 contains 15 residues, cysteine and phenylalanine counted. Left in the record is the CDR3 DNA by itself, 45 bases read in frame from the first base. V lost 1 base and J lost 1 base; the stretch between them is 10 bases long. Beyond the CDR3, the reference TRBV7-9 and TRBJ1-1 genes provide the residues; the full variable domain reads: DTGVSQNPRHKITKRGQNVTFRCDPISEHNRLYWYRQTLGQGPEFLTYFQNEAQLEKSRLLSDRFSAERPKGSFSTLEIQRTEQGDSAMYLCASSLDGQQNTEAFFGQGTRLTVV.